The source of this TCR beta chain is a study of graft-versus-host responses after intestinal transplantation. The CDR3 is 16 residues long. The repertoire was sequenced with immunoSEQ multiplex PCR; TCRdb's copy has only in-frame clones and lacks some. The sample holds 100,000 to 130,000 clones; around 90% are singletons and the top ten take roughly 0.64%. Worth noting for this clone: The antigen is undetermined.

This material consisted of unstimulated CD4+ T cells sorted from spleen or lymph node cells, taken before transplant. The source of this sequence is a human donor who was the organ donor for an intestinal transplant. The chain couples TRBV21-1 to TRBJ1-1. TRBV21-1 is a pseudogene locus. In DNA form, the CDR3 reads TGTGCCAGCAGCAAAGCGCTAAAGGTCAAGAACACTGAAGCTTTCTTT. Its translation: CASSKALKVKNTEAFF.